This T cell receptor (beta chain) was recovered during a study of OX40 agonist ivuxolimab in advanced cancers. As for the study in general: Patients were infused with ivuxolimab every 2 weeks at 0.01 to 10 mg/kg. Three individuals attained partial responses, comprising one hepatocellular carcinoma case and two cutaneous melanoma cases. General study points: Among patients with partial responses at 0.1-3.0 mg/kg, clonal expansion was among the lowest. On average, CD8+ T cells had more expanded clones than CD4+.

Profiled with immunoSEQ multiplex PCR; TCRdb holds only in-frame clones, not every one. The table lists approximately 82,000 clones, roughly 85% of them singletons. With regard to this clone: The antigen is undetermined.

CDR1 is MNHEY and CDR2 is SMNVEV in the germline V gene (reference sequence). The CDR3 consists of 15 residues. V lost 6 bases and J lost 14; bases outside the gene matches: 18. The source is an adult with an advanced solid tumor such as melanoma, head and neck, liver or kidney cancer. The chain employs TRBV27 and TRBJ1-2, with TRBD1 identical over 10 bases. Source: CD4+ or CD8+ T cells sorted from blood, taken in a trial of the OX40 agonist ivuxolimab. The CDR3 region is CASSSTAGTGAVATF. CDR3 in DNA: TGTGCCAGCAGCTCAACGGCGGGGACAGGGGCAGTTGCTACCTTC.